These T cell receptor beta chains were read from a single sample in a study of T cells in Graves' hyperthyroidism and ophthalmopathy. TCRdb reprocessed the multiplex PCR reads with MiXCR, giving one entry per CDR3 protein. There are roughly 800,000 distinct CDR3 sequences in the sample; about 38% occur only once, and about 8.9% lies in the top ten. The specimen was blood. These receptors all come from a man younger than 30 with Graves' hyperthyroidism. Each CDR3 is given with its conserved first and last residue. The D gene is left open where the match is weak. Rows may omit the clone size; those that give it use once, few, many or a size class.

TRBD2	TRBJ2-5	TRBV7-4	few	CASETSGRAGETQYF	TGTGCCAGCGAGACTAGCGGGAGGGCAGGGGAGACCCAGTACTTC
NA	TRBJ2-5	TRBV7-2	few	CASSRPNRQIQKQETQYF	TGTGCCAGCAGCCGCCCCAATCGACAGATACAAAAGCAAGAGACCCAGTACTTC
NA	TRBJ2-2	TRBV25-1	many	CASMEGRTGELFF	TGTGCCAGCATGGAGGGTCGCACCGGGGAGCTGTTTTTT
TRBD1	TRBJ2-7	TRBV5-6	few	CASIDRGQVYEQYF	TGTGCCAGCATTGACAGGGGGCAAGTCTACGAGCAGTACTTC
NA	TRBJ1-1	TRBV7-2	many	CASQENTEAFF	TGTGCCAGCCAGGAGAACACTGAAGCTTTCTTT
TRBD1	TRBJ1-1	TRBV2	many	CASTQGDEAFF	TGTGCCAGCACACAGGGGGATGAAGCTTTCTTT
TRBD1	TRBJ1-2	TRBV15	NA	CATSPRRDRGVDGYTF	TGTGCCACCAGCCCCCGCCGGGACAGGGGTGTCGATGGCTACACCTTC
NA	TRBJ1-3	TRBV20-1	NA	CSAGRTDVF	TGCAGTGCTGGCCGGACAGACGTATTT
NA	TRBJ2-7	TRBV12-3/TRBV12-4	few	CASSPRLDWGAYEQYF	TGTGCCAGCAGCCCGCGGTTGGATTGGGGAGCATACGAGCAGTACTTC
NA	TRBJ2-7	TRBV11-2	few	CASSLGGGYYEQYF	TGTGCCAGCAGCTTAGGAGGCGGATACTACGAGCAGTACTTC
NA	TRBJ2-5	TRBV7-9	many	CASSQTTAKETQYF	TGTGCCAGCAGCCAGACCACAGCGAAAGAGACCCAGTACTTC
NA	TRBJ2-7	TRBV7-8	NA	CASSQDTLGSYEQYF	TGCGCCAGCAGCCAAGATACCCTCGGGAGTTACGAGCAGTACTTC
NA	TRBJ2-2	TRBV2	many	CASSGSLTGELFF	TGTGCCAGCAGTGGCAGTTTGACCGGGGAGCTGTTTTTT
NA	TRBJ2-2	TRBV5-5	NA	CASSQAEGEAGELFF	TGCGCCAGCAGCCAAGCCGAGGGAGAGGCCGGGGAGCTGTTTTTT
TRBD1	TRBJ2-7	TRBV12-3/TRBV12-4	NA	CASSFLGQNYEQYF	TGTGCCAGCAGTTTCCTGGGACAGAACTACGAGCAGTACTTC
TRBD2	TRBJ2-5	TRBV9	NA	CVSSETSGRAGETQYF	TGTGTCAGCAGCGAGACTAGCGGGAGGGCCGGAGAGACCCAGTACTTC